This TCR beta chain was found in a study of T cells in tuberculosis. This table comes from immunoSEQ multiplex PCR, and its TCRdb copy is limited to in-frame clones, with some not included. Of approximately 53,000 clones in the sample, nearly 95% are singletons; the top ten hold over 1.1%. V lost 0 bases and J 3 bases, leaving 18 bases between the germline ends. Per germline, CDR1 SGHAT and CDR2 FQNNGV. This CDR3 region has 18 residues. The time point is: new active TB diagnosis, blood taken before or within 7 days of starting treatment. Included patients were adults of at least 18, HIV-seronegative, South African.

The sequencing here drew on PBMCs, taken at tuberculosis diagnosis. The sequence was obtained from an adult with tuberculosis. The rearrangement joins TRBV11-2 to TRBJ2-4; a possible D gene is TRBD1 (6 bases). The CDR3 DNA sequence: TGTGCCAGCAGCTTAGATCGGTTTTCAGGGGCGGGCAAAAACATTCAGTACTTC. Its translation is CASSLDRFSGAGKNIQYF. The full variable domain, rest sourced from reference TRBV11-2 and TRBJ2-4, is EAGVAQSPRYKIIEKRQSVAFWCNPISGHATLYWYQQILGQGPKLLIQFQNNGVVDDSQLPKDRFSAERLKGVDSTLKIQPAKLEDSAVYLCASSLDRFSGAGKNIQYFGAGTRLSVL.